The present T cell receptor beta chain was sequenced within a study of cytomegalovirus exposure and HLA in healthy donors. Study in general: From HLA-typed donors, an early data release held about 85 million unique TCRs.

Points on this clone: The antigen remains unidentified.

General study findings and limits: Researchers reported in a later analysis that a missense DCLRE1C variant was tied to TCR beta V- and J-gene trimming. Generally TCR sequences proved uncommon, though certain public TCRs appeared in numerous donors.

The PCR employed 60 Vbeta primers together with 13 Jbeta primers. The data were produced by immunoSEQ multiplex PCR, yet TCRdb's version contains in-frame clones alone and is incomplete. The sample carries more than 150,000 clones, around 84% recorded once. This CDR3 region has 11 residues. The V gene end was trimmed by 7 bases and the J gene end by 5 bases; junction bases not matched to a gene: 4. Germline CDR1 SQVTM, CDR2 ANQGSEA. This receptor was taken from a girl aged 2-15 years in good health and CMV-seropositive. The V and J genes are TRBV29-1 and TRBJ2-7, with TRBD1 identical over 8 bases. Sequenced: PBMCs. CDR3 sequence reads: CSEQTGDEQYF. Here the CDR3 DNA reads TGCAGCGAACAGACAGGGGACGAGCAGTACTTC.